This T cell receptor (beta chain) was sequenced during a study of blood T cell repertoires in COVID-19. Background on the study: Sites across the United States, Italy and Spain contributed samples from acute and convalescent COVID-19. PBMCs, B-cell-depleted T cells, or T cells were the source of the cDNA or gDNA that made up the material.

In the study's own analysis: Amplifying reference gene primers gave estimates of nucleated cell counts. Only in-frame clones appear in the TCRdb table, and some are missing; sequencing was by immunoSEQ multiplex PCR. V, J and clone size are taken as reported in that table, and D and trimming were inferred from the DNA itself. The sample holds some 150,000 clones; around 90% are singletons and the top ten take approximately 0.95%. V was clipped by 7 bases and J by 6 bases, with 5 bases between them. The CDR3 loop spans 11 amino acids. Germline-derived CDR1 and CDR2 are KGHDR and SFDVKD. The chain is built from TRBV24-1 and TRBJ2-2, with D tentatively TRBD2 (5 bases). The source of this sequence is a woman in her forties or fifties with acute or convalescent COVID-19. Sequencing used peripheral blood. CDR3 region: CATRGAGELFF. DNA for the CDR3: TGTGCCACCAGGGGAGCCGGGGAGCTGTTTTTT.